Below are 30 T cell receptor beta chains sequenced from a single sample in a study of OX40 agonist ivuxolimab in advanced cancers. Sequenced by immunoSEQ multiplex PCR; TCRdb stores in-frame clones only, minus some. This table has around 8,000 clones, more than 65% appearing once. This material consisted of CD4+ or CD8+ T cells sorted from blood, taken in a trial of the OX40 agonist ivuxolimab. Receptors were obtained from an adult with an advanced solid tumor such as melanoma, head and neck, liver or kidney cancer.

The CDR3 region has the DNA TGTGCCAGCAGCTTAGCGCCCCGAGGGACAACAACTGGAAACACCATATATTTT. Its translation: CASSLAPRGTTTGNTIYF. The chain joins TRBV7-2 to TRBJ1-3, with D possibly being TRBD1 (6 bases). CDR1 and CDR2 from the germline V gene are SGHTA and FQGNSA. V dropped 0 bases and J dropped 2 bases, with 17 bases sitting between them. This CDR3 contains 18 residues.

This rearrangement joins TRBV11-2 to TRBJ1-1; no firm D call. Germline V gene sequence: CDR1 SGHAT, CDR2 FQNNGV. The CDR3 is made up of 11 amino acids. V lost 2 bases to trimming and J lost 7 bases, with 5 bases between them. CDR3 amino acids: CASSLRGEAFF. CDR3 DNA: TGTGCCAGCAGCTTACGCGGTGAAGCTTTCTTT.

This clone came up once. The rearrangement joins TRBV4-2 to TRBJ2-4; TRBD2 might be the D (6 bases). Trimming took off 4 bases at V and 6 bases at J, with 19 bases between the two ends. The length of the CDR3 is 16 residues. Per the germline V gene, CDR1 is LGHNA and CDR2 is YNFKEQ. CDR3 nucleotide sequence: TGTGCCAGCAGCCCCGGGACTGAAGCGTGGGGAAACATTCAGTACTTC. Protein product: CASSPGTEAWGNIQYF.

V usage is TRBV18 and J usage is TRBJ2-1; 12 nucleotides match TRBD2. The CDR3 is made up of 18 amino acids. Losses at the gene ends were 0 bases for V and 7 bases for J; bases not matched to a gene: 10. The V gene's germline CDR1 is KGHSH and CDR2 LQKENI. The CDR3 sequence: CASSPPGASGRAWNEQFF. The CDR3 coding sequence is TGTGCCAGCTCACCACCGGGTGCTAGCGGGAGGGCCTGGAATGAGCAGTTCTTC. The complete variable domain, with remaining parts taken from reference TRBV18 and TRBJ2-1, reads NAGVMQNPRHLVRRRGQEARLRCSPMKGHSHVYWYRQLPEEGLKFMVYLQKENIIDESGMPKERFSAEFPKEGPSILRIQQVVRGDSAAYFCASSPPGASGRAWNEQFFGPGTRLTVL.

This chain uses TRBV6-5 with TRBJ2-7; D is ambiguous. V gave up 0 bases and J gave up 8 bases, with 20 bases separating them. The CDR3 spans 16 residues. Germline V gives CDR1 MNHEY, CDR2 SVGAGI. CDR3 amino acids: CASSYSQAEIQLQQYF. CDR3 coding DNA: TGTGCCAGCAGTTACTCGCAGGCGGAAATCCAGCTACAGCAGTACTTC.

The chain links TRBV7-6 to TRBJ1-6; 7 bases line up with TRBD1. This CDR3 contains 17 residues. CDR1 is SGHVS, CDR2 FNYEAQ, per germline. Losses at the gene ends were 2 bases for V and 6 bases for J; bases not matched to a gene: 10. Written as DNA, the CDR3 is TGTGCCAGCAGCTTACGGTCGATTGGGACAGCTAATTCACCCCTCCACTTT. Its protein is CASSLRSIGTANSPLHF. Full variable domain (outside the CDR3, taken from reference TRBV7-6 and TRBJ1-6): GAGVSQSPRYKVTKRGQDVALRCDPISGHVSLYWYRQALGQGPEFLTYFNYEAQQDKSGLPNDRFSAERPEGSISTLTIQRTEQRDSAMYRCASSLRSIGTANSPLHFGNGTRLTVT.

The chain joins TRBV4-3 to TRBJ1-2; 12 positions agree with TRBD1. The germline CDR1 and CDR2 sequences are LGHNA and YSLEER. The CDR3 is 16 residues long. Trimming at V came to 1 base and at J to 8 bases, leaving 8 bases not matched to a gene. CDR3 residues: CASSQAPGQGAGGYTF. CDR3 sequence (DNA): TGCGCCAGCAGCCAAGCTCCGGGACAGGGGGCAGGAGGCTACACCTTC.

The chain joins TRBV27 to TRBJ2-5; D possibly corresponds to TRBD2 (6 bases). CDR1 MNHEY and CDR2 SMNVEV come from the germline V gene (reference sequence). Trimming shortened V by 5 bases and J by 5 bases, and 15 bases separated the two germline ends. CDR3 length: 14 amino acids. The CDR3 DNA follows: TGTGCCAGCAGTCCCCTAGCGTCAGGGGAGACCCAGTACTTC. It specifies CASSPLASGETQYF.

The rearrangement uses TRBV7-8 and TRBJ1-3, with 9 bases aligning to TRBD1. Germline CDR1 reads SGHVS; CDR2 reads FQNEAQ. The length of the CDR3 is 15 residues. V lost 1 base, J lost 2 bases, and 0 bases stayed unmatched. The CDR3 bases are TGTGCCAGCAGCTTAGGGACAGGGGCTGGAAACACCATATATTTT. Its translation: CASSLGTGAGNTIYF.

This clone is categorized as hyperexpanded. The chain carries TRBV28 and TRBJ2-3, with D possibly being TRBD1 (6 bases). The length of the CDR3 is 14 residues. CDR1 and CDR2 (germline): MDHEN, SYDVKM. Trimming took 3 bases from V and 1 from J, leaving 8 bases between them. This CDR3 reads CASSLNRGTDTQYF. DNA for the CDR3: TGTGCCAGCAGTTTGAACAGGGGCACAGATACGCAGTATTTT.

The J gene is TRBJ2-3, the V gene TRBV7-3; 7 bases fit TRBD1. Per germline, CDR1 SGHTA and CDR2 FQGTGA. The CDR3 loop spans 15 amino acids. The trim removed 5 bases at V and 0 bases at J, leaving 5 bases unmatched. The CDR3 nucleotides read TGTGCCAGCAGCAAGACAGGGCGTAGCACAGATACGCAGTATTTT. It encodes CASSKTGRSTDTQYF.

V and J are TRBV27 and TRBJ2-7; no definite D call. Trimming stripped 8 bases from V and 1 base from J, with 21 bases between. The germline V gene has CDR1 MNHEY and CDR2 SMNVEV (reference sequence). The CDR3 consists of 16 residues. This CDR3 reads CASLGLGNWPSYEQYF. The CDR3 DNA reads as TGTGCCAGCTTGGGTTTGGGGAACTGGCCTTCCTACGAGCAGTACTTC.

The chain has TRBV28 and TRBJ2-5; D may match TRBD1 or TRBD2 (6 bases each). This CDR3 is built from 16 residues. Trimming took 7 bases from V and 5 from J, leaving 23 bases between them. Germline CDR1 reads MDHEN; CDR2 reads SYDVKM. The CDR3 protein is CASTPWGLASRETQYF. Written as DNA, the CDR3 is TGTGCCAGCACCCCCTGGGGGCTAGCGTCGCGGGAGACCCAGTACTTC.

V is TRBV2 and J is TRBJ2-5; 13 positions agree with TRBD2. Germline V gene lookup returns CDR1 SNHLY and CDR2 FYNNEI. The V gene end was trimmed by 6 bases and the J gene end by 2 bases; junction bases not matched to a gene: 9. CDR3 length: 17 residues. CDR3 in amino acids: CASSRGLAGLGQETQYF. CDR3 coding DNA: TGTGCCAGCAGCCGGGGACTAGCGGGATTGGGGCAAGAGACCCAGTACTTC.

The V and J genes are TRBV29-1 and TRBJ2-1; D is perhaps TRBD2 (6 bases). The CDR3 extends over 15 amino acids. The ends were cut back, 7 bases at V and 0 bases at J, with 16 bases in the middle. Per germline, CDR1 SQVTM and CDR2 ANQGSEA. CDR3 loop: CSAPLALSSYNEQFF. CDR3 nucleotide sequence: TGCAGCGCCCCTCTAGCGTTGAGCTCCTACAATGAGCAGTTCTTC.

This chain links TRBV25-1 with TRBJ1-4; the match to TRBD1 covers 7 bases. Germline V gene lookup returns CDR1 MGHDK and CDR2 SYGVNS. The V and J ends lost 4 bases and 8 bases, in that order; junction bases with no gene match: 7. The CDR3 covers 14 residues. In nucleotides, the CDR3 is TGTGCCAGCAGTGGCTCACAGGGGAAGGAAAAACTGTTTTTT. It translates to CASSGSQGKEKLFF.

The CDR3 DNA is TGTGCCAGCAGCTCTCGGGGAGGTTACGAGCAGTACTTC. Translated, it gives CASSSRGGYEQYF. The chain uses TRBV7-2 and TRBJ2-7, with D tentatively TRBD2 (6 bases). The length of the CDR3 is 13 residues. V shed 4 bases and J shed 4 bases, with 11 bases lying between them. Germline values: CDR1 SGHTA, CDR2 FQGNSA.

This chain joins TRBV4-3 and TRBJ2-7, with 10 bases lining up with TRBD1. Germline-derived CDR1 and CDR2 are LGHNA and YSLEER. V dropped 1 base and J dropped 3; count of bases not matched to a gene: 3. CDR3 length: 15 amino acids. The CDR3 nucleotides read TGCGCCAGCAGCCAAGGGGACAGGGGATTCTACGAGCAGTACTTC. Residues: CASSQGDRGFYEQYF.

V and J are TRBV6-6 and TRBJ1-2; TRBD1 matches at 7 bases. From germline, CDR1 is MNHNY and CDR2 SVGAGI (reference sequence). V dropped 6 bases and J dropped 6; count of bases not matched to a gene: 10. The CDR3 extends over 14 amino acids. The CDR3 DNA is TGTGCCAGCAGCCTCCAGGGGGGTGCGGATGGCTACACCTTC. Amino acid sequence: CASSLQGGADGYTF.

The CDR3 spells CAWSVGPADEQFF. CDR3 sequence (DNA): TGTGCCTGGAGTGTTGGGCCAGCCGATGAGCAGTTCTTC. The chain combines TRBV30 with TRBJ2-1; D unresolved. The V gene's germline CDR1 is GTSNPN and CDR2 SVGIG (reference sequence). Trimming removed 0 bases from V and 8 bases from J, with 11 bases in between. This CDR3 spans 13 amino acids.

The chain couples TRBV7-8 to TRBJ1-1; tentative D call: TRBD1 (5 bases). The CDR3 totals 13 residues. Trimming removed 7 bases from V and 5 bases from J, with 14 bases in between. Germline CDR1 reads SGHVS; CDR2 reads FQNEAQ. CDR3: CASTGGGITEAFF. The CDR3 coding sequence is TGTGCCAGCACCGGGGGGGGTATAACTGAAGCTTTCTTT.

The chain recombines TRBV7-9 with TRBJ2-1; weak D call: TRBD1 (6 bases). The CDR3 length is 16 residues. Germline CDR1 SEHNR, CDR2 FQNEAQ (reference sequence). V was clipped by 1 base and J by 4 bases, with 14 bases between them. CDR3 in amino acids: CASSLVLTGPYNEQFF. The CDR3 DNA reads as TGTGCCAGCAGCTTAGTTCTGACAGGCCCGTACAATGAGCAGTTCTTC.

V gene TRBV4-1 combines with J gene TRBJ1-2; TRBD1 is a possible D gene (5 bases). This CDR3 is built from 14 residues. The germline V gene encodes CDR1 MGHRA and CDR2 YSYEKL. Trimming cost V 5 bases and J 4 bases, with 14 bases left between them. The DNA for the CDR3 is TGCGCCAGCAGCTCTCTAGGGGCCGGCTATGGCTACACCTTC. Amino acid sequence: CASSSLGAGYGYTF.

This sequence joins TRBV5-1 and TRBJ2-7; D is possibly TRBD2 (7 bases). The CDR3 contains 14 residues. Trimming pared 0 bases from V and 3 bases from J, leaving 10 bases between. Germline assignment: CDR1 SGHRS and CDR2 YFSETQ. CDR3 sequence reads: CASSLDGGLYEQYF. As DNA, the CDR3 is TGCGCCAGCAGCTTGGACGGGGGGCTCTACGAGCAGTACTTC.

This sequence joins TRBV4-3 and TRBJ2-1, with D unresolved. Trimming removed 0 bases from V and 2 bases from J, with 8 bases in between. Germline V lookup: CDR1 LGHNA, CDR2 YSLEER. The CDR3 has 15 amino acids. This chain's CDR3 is CASSQEGPPYNEQFF. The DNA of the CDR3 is TGCGCCAGCAGCCAAGAGGGCCCCCCCTACAATGAGCAGTTCTTC.

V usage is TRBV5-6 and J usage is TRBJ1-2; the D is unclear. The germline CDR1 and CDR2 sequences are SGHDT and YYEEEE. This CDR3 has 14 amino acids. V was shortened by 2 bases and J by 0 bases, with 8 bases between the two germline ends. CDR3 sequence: CASSLGGSNYGYTF. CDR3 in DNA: TGTGCCAGCAGCTTAGGCGGATCTAACTATGGCTACACCTTC.

CDR3 nucleotide sequence: TGTGCCAGTAGTATAGGAGCGGGACCTCAGGCTCAGCCCCAGCATTTT. Translation: CASSIGAGPQAQPQHF. The chain recombines TRBV19 with TRBJ1-5; a weak D match, TRBD1 (5 bases). Trimming cost V 1 base and J 6 bases, with 16 bases left between them. The CDR3 contains 16 residues. CDR1 LNHDA and CDR2 SQIVND come from the germline V gene (reference sequence).

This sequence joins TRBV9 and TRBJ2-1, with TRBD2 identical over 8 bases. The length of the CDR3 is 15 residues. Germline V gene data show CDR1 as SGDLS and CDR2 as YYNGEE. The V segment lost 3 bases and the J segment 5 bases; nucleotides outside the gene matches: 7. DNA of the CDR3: TGTGCCAGCAGCGGAGCGGGAGCTCCCCACAATGAGCAGTTCTTC. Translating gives CASSGAGAPHNEQFF.

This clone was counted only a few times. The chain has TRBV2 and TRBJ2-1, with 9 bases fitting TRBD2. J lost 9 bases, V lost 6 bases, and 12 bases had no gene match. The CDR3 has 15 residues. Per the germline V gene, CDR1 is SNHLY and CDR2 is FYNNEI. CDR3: CASSPTGLARAEQFF. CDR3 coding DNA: TGTGCCAGCAGCCCGACGGGACTAGCAAGGGCTGAGCAGTTCTTC.

CDR3 nucleotide sequence: TGTGCCTGGAGATGGGGGCCGGGGGATGAGCAGTTCTTC. This translates into CAWRWGPGDEQFF. V and J are TRBV30 and TRBJ2-1; D possibly matches TRBD1 or TRBD2 (6 bases each). The CDR3 is 13 residues long. Germline CDR1 reads GTSNPN; CDR2 reads SVGIG (reference sequence). V lost 3 bases, J lost 8 bases, and 14 bases lay in between.